The rows below give T cell receptor beta chains drawn from one sample of a study of cytomegalovirus exposure and HLA in healthy donors. Measured with immunoSEQ multiplex PCR; TCRdb has only the in-frame clones, and not every one. The data show about 150,000 clones, around 80% seen once. The sequenced sample was PBMCs. These receptors were taken from a woman in her 40s in good health and CMV-seropositive. Each CDR3 is given with its conserved first and last residue. The D gene is left open where the match is weak. A row's size may be missing; if present it is once, few, many or a size class.

D,size,V,J,CDR3,DNA
TRBD1,NA,TRBV30,TRBJ1-3,CAWTGTGRSSGNTIYF,TGTGCCTGGACGGGGACAGGGAGAAGCTCTGGAAACACCATATATTTT
TRBD2,NA,TRBV27,TRBJ2-1,CASSTSGSSYNEQFF,TGTGCCAGCAGTACTAGCGGGAGCTCCTACAATGAACAGTTCTTC
NA,NA,TRBV7-8,TRBJ1-3,CASSLRYRLSGNTIYF,TGTGCCAGCAGCTTACGCTACAGGCTCTCAGGAAACACCATATATTTT
TRBD1,NA,TRBV4-1,TRBJ1-2,CASSQVGQGATYGYTF,TGCGCCAGCAGCCAAGTAGGTCAGGGGGCGACCTATGGCTACACCTTC
TRBD2,NA,TRBV9,TRBJ2-2,CASSVPSGRGSGELFF,TGTGCCAGCAGCGTCCCTAGCGGGAGAGGGAGCGGGGAGCTGTTTTTT
NA,NA,TRBV7-6,TRBJ2-1,CASSLARGGEQFF,TGTGCCAGCAGCTTAGCGCGTGGAGGTGAGCAGTTCTTC
TRBD2,NA,TRBV7-9,TRBJ2-3,CASSLATSGQGTQYF,TGTGCCAGCAGCTTAGCAACTAGCGGTCAAGGTACGCAGTATTTT
TRBD1,NA,TRBV11-2,TRBJ2-7,CASSRGPPTGSTYEQYF,TGTGCCAGCAGCCGCGGGCCCCCGACAGGGTCTACCTACGAGCAGTACTTC
TRBD1,NA,TRBV30,TRBJ1-5,CAWRRTGGADQPQHF,TGTGCCTGGAGGAGGACAGGGGGCGCCGATCAGCCCCAGCATTTT
TRBD1,NA,TRBV28,TRBJ1-6,CASGRTGESPLHF,TGTGCCAGCGGACGGACAGGGGAATCACCCCTCCACTTT
NA,NA,TRBV7-6,TRBJ1-2,CASSLVGGTDYGYTF,TGTGCCAGCAGCTTAGTGGGCGGGACCGACTATGGCTACACCTTC
TRBD1,once,TRBV11-2,TRBJ2-2,CASRSRSGQGFSGELFF,TGTGCCAGCAGGTCTAGATCCGGACAGGGGTTTTCCGGGGAGCTGTTTTTT
NA,NA,TRBV7-9,TRBJ1-1,CASSLAGGRGTEAFF,TGTGCCAGCAGCTTAGCGGGGGGTAGAGGAACTGAAGCTTTCTTT
TRBD1,NA,TRBV7-6,TRBJ1-5,CASSSRDRDNQPQHF,TGTGCCAGCAGCTCCCGGGACAGGGACAATCAGCCCCAGCATTTT
TRBD2,NA,TRBV7-8,TRBJ2-5,CASSLAGGWETQYF,TGTGCCAGCAGCTTAGCGGGAGGGTGGGAGACCCAGTACTTC
NA,NA,TRBV28,TRBJ2-1,CASSPRGQKEQFF,TGTGCCAGTTCTCCGCGGGGCCAGAAGGAGCAGTTCTTC
NA,few,TRBV6-6,TRBJ1-5,CASTLGQNQPQHF,TGTGCCAGCACCTTAGGACAGAATCAGCCCCAGCATTTT
NA,NA,TRBV19,TRBJ2-5,CASSGTRQETQYF,TGTGCCAGTAGCGGGACAAGACAAGAGACCCAGTACTTC
TRBD2,NA,TRBV5-1,TRBJ2-3,CASSLGLAGTDTQYF,TGCGCCAGCAGCTTAGGACTAGCGGGCACAGATACGCAGTATTTT
NA,NA,TRBV7-8,TRBJ1-1,CASSLSVNTEAFF,TGTGCCAGCAGCTTATCGGTGAACACTGAAGCTTTCTTT
NA,few,TRBV7-9,TRBJ2-7,CASSLSQVSYEQYF,TGTGCCAGCAGCTTATCGCAGGTCTCCTACGAGCAGTACTTC
NA,NA,TRBV6-1,TRBJ1-5,CASGPVVQVDQPQHF,TGTGCCAGCGGCCCTGTCGTACAGGTGGATCAGCCCCAGCATTTT
NA,NA,TRBV27,TRBJ2-2,CASRNSGTGTGELFF,TGTGCCAGCAGGAATAGCGGAACGGGTACCGGGGAGCTGTTTTTT
NA,NA,TRBV27,TRBJ1-5,CASSEGPGGNQPQHF,TGTGCCAGCAGTGAGGGCCCAGGCGGTAATCAGCCCCAGCATTTT
NA,NA,TRBV13,TRBJ1-4,CASSLSYTNEKLFF,TGTGCCAGCAGCTTATCGTATACTAATGAAAAACTGTTTTTT
NA,NA,TRBV28,TRBJ2-3,CASGLRRDTQYF,TGTGCCAGCGGCCTAAGGCGGGATACGCAGTATTTT
NA,NA,TRBV27,TRBJ2-2,CASTVTDNTGELFF,TGTGCCAGCACCGTGACAGACAACACCGGGGAGCTGTTTTTT
TRBD1,once,TRBV6-1,TRBJ1-5,CASLDRGRNQPQHF,TGTGCCAGCCTCGACAGGGGGAGGAATCAGCCCCAGCATTTT
NA,NA,TRBV9,TRBJ2-1,CASSVDAGPGDEQFF,TGTGCCAGCAGCGTAGATGCGGGGCCCGGGGATGAGCAGTTCTTC
TRBD2,NA,TRBV6-5,TRBJ2-5,CASSRGEETQYF,TGTGCCAGCAGCCGGGGGGAAGAGACCCAGTACTTC
TRBD1,NA,TRBV15,TRBJ1-5,CATSRSDRVGNQPQHF,TGTGCCACCAGCAGATCGGACAGGGTTGGCAATCAGCCCCAGCATTTT
TRBD1,NA,TRBV2,TRBJ2-7,CASSADRAPTEQYF,TGTGCCAGCAGCGCCGACAGGGCTCCTACCGAGCAGTACTTC
NA,once,TRBV7-9,TRBJ2-3,CASSLPVGLTDTQYF,TGTGCCAGCAGCTTACCGGTCGGACTCACAGATACGCAGTATTTT
TRBD2,NA,TRBV7-7,TRBJ2-3,CASSRTSGRDTQYF,TGTGCCAGCAGCCGAACTAGCGGGAGAGATACGCAGTATTTT
NA,NA,TRBV6-4,TRBJ2-7,CASSVERGSSYEQYF,TGTGCCAGCAGTGTGGAAAGGGGAAGCTCCTACGAGCAGTACTTC
TRBD2,NA,TRBV7-9,TRBJ2-7,CASSGRGGGQSGSSYEQYF,TGTGCCAGCAGCGGACGGGGGGGCGGCCAGAGCGGGAGCTCCTACGAGCAGTACTTC
NA,few,TRBV6-6,TRBJ2-7,CASTPTEVSYEQYF,TGTGCCAGCACCCCGACAGAGGTTTCCTACGAGCAGTACTTC
TRBD2,NA,TRBV2,TRBJ2-3,CASSRGLAGVVGPDTQYF,TGTGCCAGCAGCCGAGGACTAGCGGGAGTGGTTGGTCCAGATACGCAGTATTTT
NA,NA,TRBV11-3,TRBJ2-5,CASSSGAVQETQYF,TGTGCCAGCAGCTCTGGGGCAGTCCAAGAGACCCAGTACTTC
TRBD2,NA,TRBV5-1,TRBJ2-3,CASSPLAGAIDTQYF,TGCGCCAGCAGCCCCCTAGCGGGAGCCATAGATACGCAGTATTTT
TRBD1,NA,TRBV19,TRBJ1-5,CASSSPGQGPGGNQPQHF,TGTGCCAGTAGTTCGCCAGGACAGGGGCCAGGGGGCAATCAGCCCCAGCATTTT
NA,NA,TRBV6-5,TRBJ1-1,CASSYSWTGLSTEAFF,TGTGCCAGCAGTTACTCGTGGACGGGGTTGAGCACTGAAGCTTTCTTT
NA,NA,TRBV30,TRBJ2-7,CAWSEGGIIYEQYF,TGTGCCTGGAGTGAGGGGGGGATCATCTACGAGCAGTACTTC
TRBD2,NA,TRBV13,TRBJ2-3,CASSRSGLAGYTDTQYF,TGTGCCAGCAGCCGTAGTGGACTAGCGGGGTACACAGATACGCAGTATTTT
NA,NA,TRBV18,TRBJ2-5,CASSPSQTQETQYF,TGTGCCAGCTCCCCGAGCCAGACTCAAGAGACCCAGTACTTC
NA,NA,TRBV10-1,TRBJ2-3,CASSPGGTDTQYF,TGCGCCAGCAGTCCCGGGGGTACAGATACGCAGTATTTT